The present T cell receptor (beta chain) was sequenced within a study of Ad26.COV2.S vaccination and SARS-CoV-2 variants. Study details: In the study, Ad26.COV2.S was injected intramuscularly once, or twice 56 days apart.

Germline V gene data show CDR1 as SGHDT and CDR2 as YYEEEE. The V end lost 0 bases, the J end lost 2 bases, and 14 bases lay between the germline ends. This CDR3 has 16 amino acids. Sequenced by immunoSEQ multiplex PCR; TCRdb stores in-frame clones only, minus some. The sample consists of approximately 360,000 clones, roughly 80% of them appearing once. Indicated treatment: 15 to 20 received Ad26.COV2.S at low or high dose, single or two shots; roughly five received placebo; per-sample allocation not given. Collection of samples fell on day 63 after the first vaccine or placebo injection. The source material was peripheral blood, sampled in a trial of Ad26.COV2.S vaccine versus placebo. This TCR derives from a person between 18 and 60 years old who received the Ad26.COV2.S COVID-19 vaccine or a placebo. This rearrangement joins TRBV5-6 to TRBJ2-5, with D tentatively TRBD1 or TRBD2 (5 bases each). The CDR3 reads CASSLVAGDGQETQYF. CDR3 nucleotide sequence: TGTGCCAGCAGCTTGGTAGCCGGGGACGGTCAAGAGACCCAGTACTTC.